The clone carrying this T cell receptor beta chain was seen a single time. Its antigen is unknown. TCRdb's table, derived via immunoSEQ multiplex PCR, lists solely in-frame clones and lacks some. The sample has about 2.1 million clones; around 95% are singletons. This record belongs to a study of shared clonotypes between healthy human individuals. Study results and limitations: The sampled material consisted only of blood, and tissue repertoires are likely to differ.

Cells designated naive CD8 were CD45RO-negative and were positively selected for CCR7, with terminally differentiated effector memory CD45RA+ cells excluded. Germline CDR1 and CDR2: SEHNR and FQNEAQ (reference sequence). CDR3 length: 13 amino acids. The germline V and J ends were trimmed by 5 bases and 10 bases, with 15 bases remaining between them. The specimen sequenced was naive CD8+ T cells from PBMCs. The chain employs TRBV7-9 and TRBJ2-1; no clear D gene. This TCR derives from a man aged 18-30 years in good health. Some clones in this sample may be carry-over from other donors' samples. CDR3 in amino acids: CASSPDTHPEQFF. The CDR3 DNA is TGTGCCAGCAGCCCTGATACGCACCCAGAGCAGTTCTTC.